The 12 T cell receptor beta chains listed next were all sequenced from one sample in a study of blood T cell repertoires in COVID-19. Only in-frame clones appear in the TCRdb table, and some are missing; sequencing was by immunoSEQ multiplex PCR. Among roughly 230,000 clones, more than 65% were seen once, and the ten largest hold about 3.8%. The source material was peripheral blood. The receptors come from a woman at least 80 years old with acute or convalescent COVID-19.

V is TRBV4-2 and J is TRBJ1-4; 8 bases agree with TRBD1. The CDR3 runs 16 residues. Per the germline V gene, CDR1 is LGHNA and CDR2 is YNFKEQ. V was clipped by 0 bases and J by 5 bases; unmatched bases: 5. The CDR3 loop reads CASSQDRTGSNEKLFF. Here the CDR3 DNA reads TGTGCCAGCAGCCAAGATAGGACAGGGTCAAATGAAAAACTGTTTTTT.

V and J are TRBV3-1 (or the pseudogene TRBV3-2) and TRBJ2-5; 8 nucleotides agree with TRBD2. CDR1 is LGHDT, CDR2 YNNKEL, per germline (reference sequence). J lost 4 bases, V lost 4 bases, and 8 bases had no gene match. This CDR3 contains 15 residues. The CDR3 DNA reads TGTGCCAGCAGCCTACAGCGGGGGCTAGGAGAGACCCAGTACTTC. This encodes CASSLQRGLGETQYF.

The count of this clone is one. The chain carries TRBV6-5 and TRBJ2-5; 7 nucleotides agree with TRBD1. V was clipped by 5 bases and J by 5 bases; unmatched bases: 5. This CDR3 has 13 residues. CDR1 is MNHEY and CDR2 is SVGAGI in the germline V gene. The CDR3 bases are TGTGCCAGCAGTAACCCGACAGGGGAGACCCAGTACTTC. Translating gives CASSNPTGETQYF.

The chain joins TRBV7-2 to TRBJ1-5, with a possible D match to TRBD1 (5 bases). V shed 0 bases and J shed 7 bases, with 10 bases lying between them. The CDR3 sequence is 14 residues long. Germline V gene data show CDR1 as SGHTA and CDR2 as FQGNSA. CDR3 bases: TGTGCCAGCAGCTTAGCCGGGGGTGGGCAGCCCCAGCATTTT. Residues: CASSLAGGGQPQHF.

This clone occurred a few times. The chain couples TRBV6-1 to TRBJ1-2; D is uncertain. Trimming shortened V by 2 bases and J by 4 bases, and 20 bases separated the two germline ends. This CDR3 comprises 17 residues. In germline, CDR1 is MNHNS, CDR2 SASEGT. DNA for the CDR3: TGTGCCAGCAGTGAACGAGCGGACCCAAGTAAGGGCTATGGCTACACCTTC. It translates to CASSERADPSKGYGYTF.

The rearrangement links TRBV5-4 to TRBJ1-2, with D tentatively TRBD1 (5 bases). V lost 1 base and J 2 bases, leaving 9 bases between the germline ends. The CDR3 is made up of 14 amino acids. The V gene's germline CDR1 is SGHNT and CDR2 YYREEE (reference sequence). CDR3 nucleotides: TGTGCCAGCAGCTTGCCCCAGGGAAACTATGGCTACACCTTC. As protein: CASSLPQGNYGYTF.

V is TRBV6-6 and J is TRBJ2-7; maybe TRBD1 (6 bases). The germline V and J ends were trimmed by 0 bases and 7 bases, with 16 bases remaining between them. This CDR3 region has 15 residues. The germline V gene has CDR1 MNHNY and CDR2 SVGAGI (reference sequence). DNA for the CDR3: TGTGCCAGCAGTTACTCGATGGCAGGGGCATGGGAGCAGTACTTC. Amino acid sequence: CASSYSMAGAWEQYF.

This clone was counted a single time. The rearrangement links TRBV12-3 or TRBV12-4 to TRBJ2-7, with D perhaps TRBD2 (6 bases). The CDR3 contains 12 residues. Trimming removed 8 bases at V and 10 bases at J, with 18 bases between. DNA of the CDR3: TGTGCCAGCGGCCCAGGGACTCCAACTCAGTACTTC. Translated: CASGPGTPTQYF.

This rearrangement joins TRBV19 to TRBJ1-1; 8 positions agree with TRBD1. Germline loops: CDR1 LNHDA, CDR2 SQIVND (reference sequence). The J segment lost 0 bases and the V segment lost 5 bases, leaving 8 bases of the junction unmatched. The CDR3 consists of 16 residues. The CDR3 DNA is TGTGCCAGTAGTGGAAGACAGGGGCAACTGAACACTGAAGCTTTCTTT. Protein: CASSGRQGQLNTEAFF.

This rearrangement joins TRBV2 to TRBJ1-1; 7 nucleotides agree with TRBD1. CDR3 length equals 13 residues. With 4 bases clipped from V and 7 bases from J, the junction kept 6 bases outside the gene matches. The germline CDR1 and CDR2 sequences are SNHLY and FYNNEI. The CDR3 is CASSGGQPLEAFF. CDR3 nucleotide sequence: TGTGCCAGCAGTGGGGGACAGCCTCTTGAAGCTTTCTTT.

This clone was seen a single time. The rearrangement joins TRBV28 to TRBJ1-1, with D perhaps TRBD1 (6 bases). Germline V lookup: CDR1 MDHEN, CDR2 SYDVKM. The CDR3 is made up of 14 amino acids. The V gene lost 2 bases and the J gene lost 3 bases, with 10 bases spanning the gap. CDR3 protein: CASSLRQGYTEAFF. The CDR3 coding sequence is TGTGCCAGCAGTTTAAGGCAGGGGTACACTGAAGCTTTCTTT. Supplemented by reference TRBV28 and TRBJ1-1, the full variable domain reads DVKVTQSSRYLVKRTGEKVFLECVQDMDHENMFWYRQDPGLGLRLIYFSYDVKMKEKGDIPEGYSVSREKKERFSLILESASTNQTSMYLCASSLRQGYTEAFFGQGTRLTVV.

In this sample, this clone turned up a few times. The chain joins TRBV9 to TRBJ1-6; D is unresolved. This CDR3 is built from 14 residues. Trimming stripped 0 bases from V and 10 bases from J, with 11 bases between. Germline V lookup: CDR1 SGDLS, CDR2 YYNGEE. The DNA for the CDR3 is TGTGCCAGCAGCGTAGAAGTCCTGGGCTCACCCCTCCACTTT. Amino acid sequence: CASSVEVLGSPLHF.